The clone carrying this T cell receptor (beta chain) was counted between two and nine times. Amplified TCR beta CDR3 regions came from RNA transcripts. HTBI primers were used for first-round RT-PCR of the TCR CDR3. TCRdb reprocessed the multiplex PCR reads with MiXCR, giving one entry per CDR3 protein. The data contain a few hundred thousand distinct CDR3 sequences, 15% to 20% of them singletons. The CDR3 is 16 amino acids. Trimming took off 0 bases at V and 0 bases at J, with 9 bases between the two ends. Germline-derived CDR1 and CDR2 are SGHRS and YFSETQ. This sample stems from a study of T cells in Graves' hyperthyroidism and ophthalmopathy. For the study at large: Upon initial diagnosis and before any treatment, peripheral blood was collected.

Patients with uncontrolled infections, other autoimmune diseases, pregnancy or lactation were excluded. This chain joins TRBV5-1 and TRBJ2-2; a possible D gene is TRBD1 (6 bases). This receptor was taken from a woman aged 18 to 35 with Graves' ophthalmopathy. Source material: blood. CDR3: CASSLVSGANTGELFF. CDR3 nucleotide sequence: TGCGCCAGCAGCTTGGTGTCAGGGGCGAACACCGGGGAGCTGTTTTTT.